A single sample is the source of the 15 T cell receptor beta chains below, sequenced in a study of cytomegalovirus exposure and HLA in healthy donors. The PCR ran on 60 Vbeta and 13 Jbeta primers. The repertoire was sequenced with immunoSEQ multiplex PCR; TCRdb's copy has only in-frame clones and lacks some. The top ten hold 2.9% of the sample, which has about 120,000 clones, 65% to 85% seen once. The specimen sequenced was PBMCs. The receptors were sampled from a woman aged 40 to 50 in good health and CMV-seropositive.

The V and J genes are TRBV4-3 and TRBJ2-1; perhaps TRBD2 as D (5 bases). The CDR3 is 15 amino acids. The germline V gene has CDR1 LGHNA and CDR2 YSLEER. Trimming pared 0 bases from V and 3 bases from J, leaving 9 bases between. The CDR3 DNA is TGCGCCAGCAGCCAAGATGCGGCGGGCTACAATGAGCAGTTCTTC. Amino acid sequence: CASSQDAAGYNEQFF.

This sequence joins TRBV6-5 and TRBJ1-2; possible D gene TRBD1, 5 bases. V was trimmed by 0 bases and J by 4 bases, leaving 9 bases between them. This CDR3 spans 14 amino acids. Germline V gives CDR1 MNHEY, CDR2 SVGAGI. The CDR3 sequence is CASSYSRQGYGYTF. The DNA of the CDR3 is TGTGCCAGCAGTTACTCTCGGCAGGGCTATGGCTACACCTTC.

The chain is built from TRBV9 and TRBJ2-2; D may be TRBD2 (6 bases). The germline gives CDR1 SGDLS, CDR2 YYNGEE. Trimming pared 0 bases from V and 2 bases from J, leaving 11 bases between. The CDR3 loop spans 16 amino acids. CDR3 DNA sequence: TGTGCCAGCAGCGTAGAACTAGCAGACAACACCGGGGAGCTGTTTTTT. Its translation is CASSVELADNTGELFF. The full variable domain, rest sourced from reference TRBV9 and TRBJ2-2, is DSGVTQTPKHLITATGQRVTLRCSPRSGDLSVYWYQQSLDQGLQFLIQYYNGEERAKGNILERFSAQQFPDLHSELNLSSLELGDSALYFCASSVELADNTGELFFGEGSRLTVL.

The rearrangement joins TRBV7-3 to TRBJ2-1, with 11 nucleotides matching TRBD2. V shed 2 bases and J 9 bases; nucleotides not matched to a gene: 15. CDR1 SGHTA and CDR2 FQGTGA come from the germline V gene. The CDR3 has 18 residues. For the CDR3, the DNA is TGTGCCAGCAGCTTATACGGGACTAGCGGCCCTAGGGTGGCTGAGCAGTTCTTC. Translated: CASSLYGTSGPRVAEQFF.

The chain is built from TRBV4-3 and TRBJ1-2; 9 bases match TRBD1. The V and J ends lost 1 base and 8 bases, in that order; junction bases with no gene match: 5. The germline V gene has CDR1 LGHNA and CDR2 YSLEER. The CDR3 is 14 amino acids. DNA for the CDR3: TGCGCCAGCAGCCAAGGAGGACAGGGGCGGGGCTACACCTTC. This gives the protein CASSQGGQGRGYTF.

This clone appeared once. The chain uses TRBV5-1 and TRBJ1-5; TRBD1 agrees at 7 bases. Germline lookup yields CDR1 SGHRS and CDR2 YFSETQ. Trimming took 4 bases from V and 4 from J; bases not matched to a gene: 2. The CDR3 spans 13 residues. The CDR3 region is CASSPGGNQPQHF. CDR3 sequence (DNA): TGCGCCAGCAGCCCAGGGGGGAATCAGCCCCAGCATTTT.

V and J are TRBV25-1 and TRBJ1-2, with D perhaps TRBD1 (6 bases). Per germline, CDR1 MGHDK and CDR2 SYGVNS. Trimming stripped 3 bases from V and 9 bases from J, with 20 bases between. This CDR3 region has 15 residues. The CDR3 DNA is TGTGCCAGCAGTGAGCCTTGGGGGCAGGGTAGTTGCTACACCTTC. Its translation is CASSEPWGQGSCYTF.

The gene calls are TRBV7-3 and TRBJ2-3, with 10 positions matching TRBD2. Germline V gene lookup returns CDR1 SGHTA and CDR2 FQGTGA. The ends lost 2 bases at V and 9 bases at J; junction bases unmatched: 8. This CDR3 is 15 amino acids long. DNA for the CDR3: TGTGCCAGCAGCTTACTAGCGGGGGCTGGGGTGACGCAGTATTTT. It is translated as CASSLLAGAGVTQYF. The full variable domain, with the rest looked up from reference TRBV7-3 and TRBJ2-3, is GAGVSQTPSNKVTEKGKYVELRCDPISGHTALYWYRQSLGQGPEFLIYFQGTGAADDSGLPNDRFFAVRPEGSVSTLKIQRTERGDSAVYLCASSLLAGAGVTQYFGPGTRLTVL.

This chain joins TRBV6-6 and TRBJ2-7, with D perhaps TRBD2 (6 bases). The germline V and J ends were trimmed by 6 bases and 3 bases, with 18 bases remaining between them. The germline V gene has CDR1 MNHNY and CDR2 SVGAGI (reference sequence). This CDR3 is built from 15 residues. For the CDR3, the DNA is TGTGCCAGCAGCCGCTCCTTCACTAGCAGCTACGAGCAGTACTTC. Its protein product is CASSRSFTSSYEQYF.

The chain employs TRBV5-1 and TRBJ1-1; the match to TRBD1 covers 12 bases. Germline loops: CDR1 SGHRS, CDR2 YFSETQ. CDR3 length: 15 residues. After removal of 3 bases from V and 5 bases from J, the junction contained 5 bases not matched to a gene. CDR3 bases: TGCGCCAGCAGCTCCGGGACAGGGGGCATTACTGAAGCTTTCTTT. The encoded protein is CASSSGTGGITEAFF.

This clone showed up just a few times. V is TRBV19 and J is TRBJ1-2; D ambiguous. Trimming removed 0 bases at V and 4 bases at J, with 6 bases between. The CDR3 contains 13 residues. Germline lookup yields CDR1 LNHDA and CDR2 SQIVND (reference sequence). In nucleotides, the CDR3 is TGTGCCAGTAGTATAGACAGATCCTATGGCTACACCTTC. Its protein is CASSIDRSYGYTF.

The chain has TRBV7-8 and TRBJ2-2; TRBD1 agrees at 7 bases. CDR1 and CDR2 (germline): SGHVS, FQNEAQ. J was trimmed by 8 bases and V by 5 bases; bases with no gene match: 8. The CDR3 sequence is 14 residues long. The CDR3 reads CASSLGTVKGELFF. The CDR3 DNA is TGTGCCAGCAGCCTTGGGACAGTCAAAGGGGAGCTGTTTTTT. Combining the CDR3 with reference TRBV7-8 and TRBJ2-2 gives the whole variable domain GAGVSQSPRYKVAKRGQDVALRCDPISGHVSLFWYQQALGQGPEFLTYFQNEAQLDKSGLPSDRFFAERPEGSVSTLKIQRTQQEDSAVYLCASSLGTVKGELFFGEGSRLTVL.

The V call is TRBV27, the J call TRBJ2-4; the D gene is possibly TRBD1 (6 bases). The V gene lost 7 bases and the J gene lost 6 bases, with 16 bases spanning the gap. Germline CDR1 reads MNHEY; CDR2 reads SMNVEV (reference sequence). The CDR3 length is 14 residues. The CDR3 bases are TGTGCCAGCAAGGCAAGGACAGCCCGAAACATTCAGTACTTC. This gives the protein CASKARTARNIQYF.

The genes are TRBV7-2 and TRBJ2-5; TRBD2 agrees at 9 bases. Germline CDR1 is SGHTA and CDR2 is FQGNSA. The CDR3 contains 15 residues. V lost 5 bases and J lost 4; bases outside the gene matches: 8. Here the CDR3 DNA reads TGTGCCAGCAGCCGGGGACTAGCCCTAGGAGAGACCCAGTACTTC. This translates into CASSRGLALGETQYF.

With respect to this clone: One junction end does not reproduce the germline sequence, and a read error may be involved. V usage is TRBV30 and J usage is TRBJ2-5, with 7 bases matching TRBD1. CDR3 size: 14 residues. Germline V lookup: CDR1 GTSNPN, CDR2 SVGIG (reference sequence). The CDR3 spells CAWSVGTAQEPQYF. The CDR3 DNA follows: TGTGCCTGGAGTGTAGGGACAGCCCAAGAGCCCCAGTACTTC.